The 5 T cell receptor beta chains reported below all come from one sample, sequenced in a study of regulatory T cells in long-lasting Graves disease. Indicated time point: persistent/refractory GD, antithyroid drugs over 5 years with positive TRAb. RNA extracted from PBMCs served as the sequencing template. Libraries of TCR beta came from iRepertoire HTBI primers plus Arm-PCR of CDR3 regions. One entry per CDR3 protein results from TCRdb running MiXCR on the multiplex PCR reads. Of roughly 500,000 distinct CDR3 sequences in the sample, about 20% were seen once. Specimen: peripheral blood mononuclear cells (PBMCs), collected when the disease was refractory, from a patient treated with antithyroid drugs. These TCRs come from a female donor with Graves disease.

The rearrangement joins TRBV28 to TRBJ1-2, with D possibly TRBD1 on 5 matching bases. CDR3 size: 13 residues. Germline CDR1 reads MDHEN; CDR2 reads SYDVKM. V was trimmed by 6 bases and J by 3 bases, leaving 11 bases between them. The CDR3: CASSPREDYGYTF. The CDR3 nucleotides read TGTGCCAGCAGCCCCAGGGAGGACTATGGCTACACCTTC.

V usage is TRBV4-1 and J usage is TRBJ1-3; 8 bases are a match to TRBD1. The length of the CDR3 is 15 residues. From germline, CDR1 is MGHRA and CDR2 YSYEKL. After removal of 4 bases from V and 4 bases from J, the junction contained 6 bases not matched to a gene. CDR3 loop: CASSPDRAPGNTIYF. In DNA form, the CDR3 reads TGCGCCAGCAGCCCGGACAGGGCTCCCGGAAACACCATATATTTT.

This clonotype came up a few times. It differs at one base from a far larger clone, so likely a read error. The gene calls are TRBV6-4 and TRBJ1-1; 7 bases line up with TRBD1. Germline CDR1 reads MRHNA; CDR2 reads SNTAGT. CDR3 length: 14 amino acids. After removal of 8 bases from V and 12 bases from J, the junction contained 18 bases not matched to a gene. CDR3 in DNA: TGTGCCAGCGGCGGGACAGAGCGAACCCGCCGGTCTTTCTTT. Protein: CASGGTERTRRSFF.

The gene calls are TRBV7-2 and TRBJ1-6, with D unclear. There are 13 residues in the CDR3. Trimming took off 0 bases at V and 5 bases at J, with 2 bases between the two ends. Per germline, CDR1 SGHTA and CDR2 FQGNSA. CDR3 loop: CASSLANNSPLHF. CDR3 DNA sequence: TGTGCCAGCAGCTTAGCTAATAATTCACCCCTCCACTTT.

This clonotype was detected a few times. The chain couples TRBV28 to TRBJ2-2; D unresolved. Trimming left V 8 bases short and J 10 bases short, with 11 bases between. CDR1 is MDHEN and CDR2 is SYDVKM in the germline V gene. CDR3 size: 11 residues. In nucleotides, the CDR3 is TGTGCCAGCGGCCGTCGGAAGGAGCTGTTTTTT. Encoded protein: CASGRRKELFF.